Shown below are 13 T cell receptor beta chains from a single sample sequenced in a study of blood T cell repertoires in COVID-19. The method was immunoSEQ multiplex PCR; TCRdb's version includes in-frame clones alone and lacks a portion of them. The table lists about 64,000 clones, around 83% of them singletons, with about 6% in the top ten. Sequencing used peripheral blood. These receptors were obtained from a woman aged 55-69 years with acute or convalescent COVID-19.

This chain links TRBV6-6 with TRBJ2-7; 7 bases map to TRBD1. With 6 bases clipped from V and 4 bases from J, the junction kept 3 bases outside the gene matches. CDR3 length: 12 residues. Per germline, CDR1 MNHNY and CDR2 SVGAGI (reference sequence). The CDR3: CASRSTGYEQYF. The CDR3 nucleotides are TGTGCCAGCAGGTCGACAGGGTACGAGCAGTACTTC.

This chain links TRBV3-1 (or the pseudogene TRBV3-2) with TRBJ1-2; D may be TRBD1 (5 bases). V was pared by 0 bases and J by 4 bases, with 9 bases between. The CDR3 extends over 14 amino acids. The germline V gene has CDR1 LGHDT and CDR2 YNNKEL (reference sequence). CDR3 sequence reads: CASSQEPRVYGYTF. In DNA, the CDR3 is TGTGCCAGCAGCCAAGAACCCAGGGTCTATGGCTACACCTTC.

This clone came up once. This CDR3 reads CASSPRSVGGTGELFF. CDR3 DNA sequence: TGTGCCAGCAGCCCCCGGTCTGTGGGGGGGACCGGGGAGCTGTTTTTT. V gene TRBV3-1 (or the pseudogene TRBV3-2) combines with J gene TRBJ2-2, with 7 bases that match TRBD2. Germline values: CDR1 LGHDT, CDR2 YNNKEL (reference sequence). With 4 bases clipped from V and 5 bases from J, the junction kept 10 bases outside the gene matches. The CDR3 covers 16 residues.

The V and J genes are TRBV19 and TRBJ1-4; no firm D call. CDR1 and CDR2 (germline): LNHDA, SQIVND (reference sequence). V lost 1 base and J 4 bases, leaving 10 bases between the germline ends. This CDR3 is built from 15 residues. CDR3: CASSIAARSNEKLFF. CDR3 nucleotides: TGTGCCAGTAGTATAGCAGCCCGGAGTAATGAAAAACTGTTTTTT.

The chain joins TRBV5-6 to TRBJ1-2; TRBD1 might be the D (5 bases). V was pared by 0 bases and J by 8 bases, with 17 bases between. Germline CDR1 and CDR2: SGHDT and YYEEEE. This CDR3 comprises 15 residues. The CDR3 DNA reads as TGTGCCAGCAGCTTGGCACGCAGGGATTTTTCGGGCTACACCTTC. Translated: CASSLARRDFSGYTF. Using reference TRBV5-6 and TRBJ1-2 for the parts outside the CDR3, the full variable domain is DAGVTQSPTHLIKTRGQQVTLRCSPKSGHDTVSWYQQALGQGPQFIFQYYEEEERQRGNFPDRFSGHQFPNYSSELNVNALLLGDSALYLCASSLARRDFSGYTFGSGTRLTVV.

The V call is TRBV24-1, the J call TRBJ2-3; D possibly corresponds to TRBD1 (6 bases). Germline V lookup: CDR1 KGHDR, CDR2 SFDVKD. This CDR3 region has 13 residues. The ends were cut back, 10 bases at V and 3 bases at J, with 13 bases in the middle. This chain's CDR3 is CATAAGATDTQYF. In DNA, the CDR3 is TGTGCCACGGCGGCAGGGGCTACAGATACGCAGTATTTT.

This rearrangement joins TRBV10-3 to TRBJ1-2; no reliable D call. Germline CDR1 and CDR2: ENHRY and SYGVKD. The V gene lost 3 bases and the J gene lost 4 bases, with 12 bases spanning the gap. This CDR3 is built from 14 residues. CDR3 coding DNA: TGTGCCATCAGTGAAAAATTAGGAGGCTATGGCTACACCTTC. Its translation: CAISEKLGGYGYTF.

The J gene is TRBJ1-5, the V gene TRBV6-1; 8 positions agree with TRBD1. This CDR3 is built from 16 residues. From germline, CDR1 is MNHNS and CDR2 SASEGT. V was pared by 4 bases and J by 6 bases, with 11 bases of the junction left unmatched. The CDR3 DNA reads TGTGCCAGCAGTGGGTCCAGGGGGCGGATAGGTCAGCCCCAGCATTTT. The encoded protein is CASSGSRGRIGQPQHF.

CDR3 DNA: TGTGCCAGCAGCCCTTCGGGGACAGGGGATGATGGCTACACCTTC. Protein: CASSPSGTGDDGYTF. The chain employs TRBV4-2 and TRBJ1-2, with 10 bases fitting TRBD1. V trimming: 4 bases; J trimming: 6 bases; junction bases outside the gene matches: 8. Germline-derived CDR1 and CDR2 are LGHNA and YNFKEQ. The CDR3 runs 15 residues.

CDR3 sequence (DNA): TGTGCCAGCATTCAGAGGCTAGCGGGGCCCAATGAGCAGTTCTTC. This gives the protein CASIQRLAGPNEQFF. The chain recombines TRBV2 with TRBJ2-1; 9 positions agree with TRBD2. J gave up 6 bases and V 7 bases, and 10 bases lay outside the gene matches. Germline V lookup: CDR1 SNHLY, CDR2 FYNNEI. There are 15 residues in the CDR3.

This sequence joins TRBV7-9 and TRBJ2-2; no clear D. V lost 7 bases to trimming and J lost 8 bases, with 8 bases between them. Germline-derived CDR1 and CDR2 are SEHNR and FQNEAQ (reference sequence). The CDR3 contains 11 residues. The CDR3 region is CASNSLGELFF. Written as DNA, the CDR3 is TGTGCCAGCAACTCTTTGGGGGAGCTGTTTTTT.

This clone is a singleton in its sample. This chain connects TRBV6-5 to TRBJ2-7, with 12 bases fitting TRBD2. The CDR3 totals 15 residues. Trimming took 5 bases from V and 5 from J; bases not matched to a gene: 7. Germline V gives CDR1 MNHEY, CDR2 SVGAGI. Here the CDR3 reads CASSRPSGGVNEQYF. DNA for the CDR3: TGTGCCAGCAGTAGACCTAGCGGGGGGGTCAACGAGCAGTACTTC.

The chain combines TRBV3-1 (or the pseudogene TRBV3-2) with TRBJ1-3, with D unresolved. This CDR3 has 15 amino acids. V lost 3 bases and J 0 bases, leaving 9 bases between the germline ends. Germline V lookup: CDR1 LGHDT, CDR2 YNNKEL (reference sequence). CDR3 in DNA: TGTGCCAGCAGCCATGCCGGTAGCTCTGGAAACACCATATATTTT. This translates into CASSHAGSSGNTIYF.